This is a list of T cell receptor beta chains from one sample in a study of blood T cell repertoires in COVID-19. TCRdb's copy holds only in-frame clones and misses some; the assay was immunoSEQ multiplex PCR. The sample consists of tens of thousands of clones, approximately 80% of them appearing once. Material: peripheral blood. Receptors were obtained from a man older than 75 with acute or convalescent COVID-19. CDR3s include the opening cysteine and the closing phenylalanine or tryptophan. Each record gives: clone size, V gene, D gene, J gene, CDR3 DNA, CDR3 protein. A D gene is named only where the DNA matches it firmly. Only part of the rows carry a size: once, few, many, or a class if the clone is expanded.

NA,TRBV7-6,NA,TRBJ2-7,TGTGCCAGCAGCTTAGCTAGACAGGTTGCGGTGCAGTACTTC,CASSLARQVAVQYF
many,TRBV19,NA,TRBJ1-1,TGTGCCAGTAGTATTCGCCCAGGGGTAGGGGCGGAAGCTTTCTTT,CASSIRPGVGAEAFF
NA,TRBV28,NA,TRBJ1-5,TGTGCCAGCAGTGATGTCGGGGGGGCGCGGCGTAGCAATCAGCCCCAGCATTTT,CASSDVGGARRSNQPQHF
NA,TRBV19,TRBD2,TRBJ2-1,TGTGCCAGTACCGGACTAGCGGGAGTGAGGAATGAGCAGTTCTTC,CASTGLAGVRNEQFF
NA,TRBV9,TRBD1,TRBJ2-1,TGTGCCAGCAGCTTCCATCCGGGACAGATGTCAAGCTCCTACAATGAGCAGTTCTTC,CASSFHPGQMSSSYNEQFF
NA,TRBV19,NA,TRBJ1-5,TGTGCCAGTAGTAAGGTTGGGGGCGCCGTCGATCAGCCCCAGCATTTT,CASSKVGGAVDQPQHF
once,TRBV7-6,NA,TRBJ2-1,TGTGCCAGCAGCCACTTGGGGGCTAGCTATGCGGGAGATTACAATGAGCAGTTCTTC,CASSHLGASYAGDYNEQFF
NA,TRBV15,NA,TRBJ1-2,TGTGCCACCAAGACAGTAAACGATGGCTACACCTTC,CATKTVNDGYTF
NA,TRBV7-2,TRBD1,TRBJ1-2,TGTGCCAGCAGCAGACAGGGGAACTATGGCTACACCTTC,CASSRQGNYGYTF
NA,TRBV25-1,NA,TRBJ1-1,TGTGCCAGTGTCGGGCAGGGAAGCACTGAAGCTTTCTTT,CASVGQGSTEAFF
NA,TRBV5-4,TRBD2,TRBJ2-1,TGTGCCAGCAGCCCTCTAGCGGGAGGGAGAAATGAGCAGTTCTTC,CASSPLAGGRNEQFF
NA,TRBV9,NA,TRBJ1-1,TGTGCCAGCAGCGTTGTAGCAAGTGAGGGCTTCAGCCCTGAAGCTTTCTTT,CASSVVASEGFSPEAFF
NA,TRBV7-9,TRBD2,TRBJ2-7,TGTGCCAGCCGGGATGCGGGAGGGCCCTACGAGCAGTACTTC,CASRDAGGPYEQYF
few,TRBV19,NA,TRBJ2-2,TGTGCCAGTAGAGAGAGGGGGTCGAACACCGGGGAGCTGTTTTTT,CASRERGSNTGELFF
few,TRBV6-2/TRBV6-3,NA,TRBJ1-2,TGTGCCAGCAGCCCGGGAGGGACTTACCCAGGGGATGGCTACACCTTC,CASSPGGTYPGDGYTF
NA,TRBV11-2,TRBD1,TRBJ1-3,TGTGCCAGCAGCCCCAGACAGGGTCTCAGCTCTGGAAACACCATATATTTT,CASSPRQGLSSGNTIYF
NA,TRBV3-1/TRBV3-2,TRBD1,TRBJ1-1,TGTGCCAGCAGCCTACAGGGGGCAGGGAACACTGAAGCTTTCTTT,CASSLQGAGNTEAFF
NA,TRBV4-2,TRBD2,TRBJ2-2,TGTGCCAGCAGCCAAGAACCCAGCGGGAGGGCCAAAGCCGGGGAGCTGTTTTTT,CASSQEPSGRAKAGELFF
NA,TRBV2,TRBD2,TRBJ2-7,TGTGCCAGCAGTGTAACTAGCGATAACGAGCAGTACTTC,CASSVTSDNEQYF
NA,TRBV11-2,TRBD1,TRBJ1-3,TGTGCCAGCAGCCTTTCAGGGACAGATGGAAACACCATATATTTT,CASSLSGTDGNTIYF
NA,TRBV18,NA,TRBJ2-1,TGTGCCAGCTCACCCGGACTCTACAATGAGCAGTTCTTC,CASSPGLYNEQFF
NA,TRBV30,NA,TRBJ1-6,TGTGCCTGGAGTGTACCCCCAGGGCGAGATTCACCCCTCCACTTT,CAWSVPPGRDSPLHF
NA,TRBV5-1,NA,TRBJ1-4,TGCGCCAGCAGTTTCCAGGGATCTAATGAAAAACTGTTTTTT,CASSFQGSNEKLFF
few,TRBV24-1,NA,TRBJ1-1,TGTGCCACCAGTGATTTAAGGTTCGAGACATATGAGAACACTGAAGCTTTCTTT,CATSDLRFETYENTEAFF
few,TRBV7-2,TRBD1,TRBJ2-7,TGTGCCAGCAGCTTAAGGGACAGGGACCACGAGCAGTACTTC,CASSLRDRDHEQYF
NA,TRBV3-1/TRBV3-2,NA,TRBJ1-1,TGTGCCAGCAGCCAAGTTGGGGGGGACACTGAAGCTTTCTTT,CASSQVGGDTEAFF
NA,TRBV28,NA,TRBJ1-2,TGTGCCAGCAGTTCAGACAGCGCAACCTATGGCTACACCTTC,CASSSDSATYGYTF
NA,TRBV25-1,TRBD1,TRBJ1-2,TGTGCCAGCAGTGAAGGGACAGGCCTCGCCTATGGCTACACCTTC,CASSEGTGLAYGYTF
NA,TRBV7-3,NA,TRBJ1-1,TGTGCCAGCAGCTTAACCGGGGGAGGGAACACTGAAGCTTTCTTT,CASSLTGGGNTEAFF
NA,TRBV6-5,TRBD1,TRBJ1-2,TGTGCCAGCAGTTCGGGATCGACAGGGGCAAACTATGGCTACACCTTC,CASSSGSTGANYGYTF
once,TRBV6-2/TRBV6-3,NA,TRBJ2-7,TGTGCCAGCAGTTATATCTCGACTGCCGGGGAGCAGTACTTC,CASSYISTAGEQYF
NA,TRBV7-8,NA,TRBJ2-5,TGTGCCAGCAGCTTAGTGGCGTTGGGGGGTGGCGAGACCCAGTACTTC,CASSLVALGGGETQYF
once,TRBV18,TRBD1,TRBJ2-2,TGTGCCAGCTCACCTCCAGGACAGGGGTACACCGGGGAGCTGTTTTTT,CASSPPGQGYTGELFF
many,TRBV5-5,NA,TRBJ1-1,TGTGCCAGCAGCCGGGGAGAGAACACTGAAGCTTTCTTT,CASSRGENTEAFF
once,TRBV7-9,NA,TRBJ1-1,TGTGCCAGCAGCAGGCAGGCGAACACTGAAGCTTTCTTT,CASSRQANTEAFF
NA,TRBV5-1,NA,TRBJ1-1,TGCGCCAGCAGCTTGTTAAGCGGATATGGTCAAGCTTTCTTT,CASSLLSGYGQAFF
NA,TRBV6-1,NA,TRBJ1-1,TGTGCCAGCAGTGAAGCACAGAACACTGAAGCTTTCTTT,CASSEAQNTEAFF
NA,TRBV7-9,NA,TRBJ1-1,TGTGCCAGCAGCTTAAGGCAGGGAGGTATGAACACTGAAGCTTTCTTT,CASSLRQGGMNTEAFF
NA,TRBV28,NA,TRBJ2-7,TGTGCCAGTACGAGGCGGGGCTACGAGCAGTACTTC,CASTRRGYEQYF
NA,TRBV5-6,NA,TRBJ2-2,TGTGCCAGCAGCTTGACGGTCGGGGAGCTGTTTTTT,CASSLTVGELFF
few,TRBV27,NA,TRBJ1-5,TGTGCCAGCAGTTTGGTGGGCAGGGGAAGGGATCAGCCCCAGCATTTT,CASSLVGRGRDQPQHF
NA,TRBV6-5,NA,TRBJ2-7,TGTGCCAGCAGTTACTCGGGTTCCGGGAGCTCCTACGAGCAGTACTTC,CASSYSGSGSSYEQYF
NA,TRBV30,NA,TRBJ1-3,TGTGCCTGGAGTGTAATGGGACTGACCTCTGGAAACACCATATATTTT,CAWSVMGLTSGNTIYF
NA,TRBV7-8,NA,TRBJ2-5,TGTGCCAGCAGCTGGAGGGGTCGTAGGGAGCTCCAAGAGACCCAGTACTTC,CASSWRGRRELQETQYF